A single sample is the source of the 9 T cell receptor beta chains below, sequenced in a study of post-analysis software for immune sequencing data. Study-level results: Patients had higher frequencies than controls of roughly five TRBV segments, including TRBV5-6, TRBV5-1 and TRBV20-1.

No antigen is known for these receptors. Presence of unique molecular identifiers characterized the TCR beta cDNA libraries. TCRdb re-derived calls from the PCR reads in MiXCR, one entry per CDR3 protein. Seen here are 800,000 to 950,000 distinct CDR3 sequences, 53% observed once, and the top ten hold approximately 4.5%. The material sequenced was blood. The receptors here all came from a girl aged 5-17 years with multiple sclerosis.

Of note for this clonotype: Given the absence of the conserved phenylalanine or tryptophan at the CDR3 end, a read error is likely. The gene calls are TRBV7-2 and TRBJ2-1, with D perhaps TRBD2 (5 bases). V lost 3 bases and J 9 bases, leaving 12 bases between the germline ends. CDR1 is SGHTA and CDR2 is FQGNSA in the germline V gene. The CDR3 runs 13 residues. The CDR3 coding sequence is TGTGCCAGCAGCTTTTATCGTGGGAGTGAGCAGTTCTGC. As protein: CASSFYRGSEQFC.

The gene calls are TRBV5-1 and TRBJ2-4; no definite D call. Germline CDR1 and CDR2: SGHRS and YFSETQ. The length of the CDR3 is 14 residues. The ends were cut back, 0 bases at V and 5 bases at J, with 9 bases in the middle. CDR3 nucleotides: TGCGCCAGCAGCTTGGGTGGTTCGGAAAACATTCAGTACTTC. This translates into CASSLGGSENIQYF.

A few counts support this clonotype. The chain is built from TRBV6-5 and TRBJ2-7, with 8 bases fitting TRBD1. Per germline, CDR1 MNHEY and CDR2 SVGAGI. Losses at the gene ends were 5 bases for V and 9 bases for J; bases not matched to a gene: 12. The CDR3 is 14 amino acids. CDR3 nucleotide sequence: TGTGCCAGCAGTCCAGGGGACAGGACCTCAGGGCAGTACTTC. The encoded protein is CASSPGDRTSGQYF.

The V call is TRBV7-2, the J call TRBJ2-1; 9 bases are shared with TRBD2. Germline CDR1 is SGHTA and CDR2 is FQGNSA. The V segment lost 0 bases and the J segment 5 bases; nucleotides outside the gene matches: 8. The CDR3 extends over 17 amino acids. CDR3 amino acids: CASSLASGTSSHNEQFF. The CDR3 DNA sequence: TGTGCCAGCAGCTTAGCTTCTGGGACTAGCTCTCACAATGAGCAGTTCTTC.

Points on this clonotype: Mismatch with germline at one junction end may stem from a read error. The rearrangement uses TRBV7-3 and TRBJ2-6; no clear D gene. CDR3 size: 15 residues. Germline V gives CDR1 SGHTA, CDR2 FQGTGA. The CDR3 DNA is TGTGCCGGCAGCAACACTAACTCTGGGGCCAACGTCCTGACTTTC. This gives the protein CAGSNTNSGANVLTF. The whole variable domain, remainder taken from reference TRBV7-3 and TRBJ2-6, is GAGVSQTPSNKVTEKGKYVELRCDPISGHTALYWYRQSLGQGPEFLIYFQGTGAADDSGLPNDRFFAVRPEGSVSTLKIQRTERGDSAVYLCAGSNTNSGANVLTFGAGSRLTVL.

The chain combines TRBV7-9 with TRBJ2-7; 7 positions agree with TRBD1. Per the germline V gene, CDR1 is SEHNR and CDR2 is FQNEAQ (reference sequence). The CDR3 totals 16 residues. V was clipped by 5 bases and J by 0 bases; unmatched bases: 10. The chain's CDR3 is CASSESGTVASYEQYF. CDR3 DNA: TGTGCCAGCAGCGAATCCGGGACAGTAGCCTCCTACGAGCAGTACTTC.

The rearrangement links TRBV10-3 to TRBJ2-7; 10 positions agree with TRBD2. Germline CDR1 ENHRY, CDR2 SYGVKD. V trimming: 4 bases; J trimming: 1 base; junction bases outside the gene matches: 7. The CDR3 loop spans 16 amino acids. CDR3 nucleotides: TGTGCCATCAGTGGGCGGACTAGCGGTTATTCCTACGAGCAGTACTTC. As protein: CAISGRTSGYSYEQYF.

V usage is TRBV20-1 and J usage is TRBJ2-7; 7 nucleotides align to TRBD2. V lost 1 base and J lost 1; bases outside the gene matches: 13. CDR1 and CDR2 from the germline V gene are DFQATT and SNEGSKA (reference sequence). The CDR3 consists of 17 residues. Here the CDR3 reads CSARAPGGGVGSYEQYF. Here the CDR3 DNA reads TGCAGTGCTAGAGCCCCGGGGGGAGGTGTAGGATCCTACGAGCAGTACTTC.

This chain joins TRBV7-3 and TRBJ1-2, with 7 bases that match TRBD1. V shed 5 bases, J shed 7 bases, and the junction held 7 bases outside the gene matches. Germline V gene data show CDR1 as SGHTA and CDR2 as FQGTGA. The CDR3 spans 13 residues. The chain's CDR3 is CASSMYRGLGYTF. Written as DNA, the CDR3 is TGTGCCAGCAGCATGTACAGGGGCCTTGGCTACACCTTC.